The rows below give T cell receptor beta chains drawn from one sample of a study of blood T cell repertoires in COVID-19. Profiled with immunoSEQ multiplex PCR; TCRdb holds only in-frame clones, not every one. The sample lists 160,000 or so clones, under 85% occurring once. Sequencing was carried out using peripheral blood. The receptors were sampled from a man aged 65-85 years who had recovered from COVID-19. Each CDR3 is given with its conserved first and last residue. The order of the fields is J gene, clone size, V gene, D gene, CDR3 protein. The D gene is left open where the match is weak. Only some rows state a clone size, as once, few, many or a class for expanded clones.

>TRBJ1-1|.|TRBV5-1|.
CASSWGQGTNTEAFF
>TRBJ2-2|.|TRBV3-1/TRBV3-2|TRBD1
CASSLSQGASGELFF
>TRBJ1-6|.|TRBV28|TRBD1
CASSLGTGGSPLHF
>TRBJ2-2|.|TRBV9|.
CASSPRGTDTGELFF
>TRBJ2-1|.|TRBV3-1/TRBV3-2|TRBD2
CASSIGLAGYNEQFF
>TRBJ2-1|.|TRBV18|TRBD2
CASSRTGLAGVAVLF
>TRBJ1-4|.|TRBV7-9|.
CASSFGDRNNEKLFF
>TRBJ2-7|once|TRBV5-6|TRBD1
CASSPTGGAYEQYF
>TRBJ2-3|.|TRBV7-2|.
CASSLVASANTDTQYF
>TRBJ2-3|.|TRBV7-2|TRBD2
CASSATSGSSSDTQYF
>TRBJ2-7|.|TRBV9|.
CASSVAGEGSEQYF
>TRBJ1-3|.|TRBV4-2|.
CASSRDSSGNTIYF
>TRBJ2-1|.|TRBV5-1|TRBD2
CASSFLAVDPYNEQFF
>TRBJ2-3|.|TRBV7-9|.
CASSRLGDTQYF
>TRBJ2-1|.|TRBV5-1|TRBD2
CASSFSGSSYNEQFF
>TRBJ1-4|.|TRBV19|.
CASMRQVSGEKLFF
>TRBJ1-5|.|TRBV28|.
CASSRAGGPNQPQHF
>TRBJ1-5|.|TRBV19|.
CASTTTGYNQPQHF
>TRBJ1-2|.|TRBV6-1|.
CASSEMGGARSGYTF